This passage covers 17 T cell receptor beta chains from one sample sequenced in a study of beta chain features in type 1 diabetes. Expressed TCRB transcripts were sequenced after all isolated RNA was converted to cDNA. The data were produced by immunoSEQ multiplex PCR, yet TCRdb's version contains in-frame clones alone and is incomplete. This sample has around 200,000 clones, with approximately 13% found just once. The sequenced sample consisted of central memory CD4+ T cells from blood. These receptor sequences come from a woman younger than 35 in good health.

This clone has just a few counts. This CDR3 is also generated by other DNA sequences in the sample. The chain carries TRBV25-1 and TRBJ2-7, with a weak D call TRBD1 (5 bases). Deletions cut 6 bases from V and 2 bases from J, with 5 bases between. The CDR3 length is 11 residues. The germline CDR1 and CDR2 sequences are MGHDK and SYGVNS. The CDR3 protein is CASSRAYEQYF. The CDR3 DNA reads TGTGCCAGCAGCAGGGCCTACGAGCAGTACTTC.

The sample holds a few counts of this clone. The chain employs TRBV9 and TRBJ2-3, with 12 bases matching TRBD2. CDR3 length: 16 residues. Germline CDR1 SGDLS, CDR2 YYNGEE. V lost 0 bases to trimming and J lost 5 bases; unmatched junction nucleotides: 4. The CDR3: CASSVGLAGVRDTQYF. Here the CDR3 DNA reads TGTGCCAGCAGCGTAGGACTAGCGGGAGTACGAGATACGCAGTATTTT.

This clone has more than one count but fewer than ten. The chain has TRBV4-2 and TRBJ2-1; a weak D match, TRBD2 (7 bases). V lost 0 bases, J lost 8 bases, and 14 bases lay in between. The germline V gene has CDR1 LGHNA and CDR2 YNFKEQ. The CDR3 spans 15 residues. CDR3 residues: CASSQDTSEGDEQFF. In DNA, the CDR3 is TGTGCCAGCAGCCAAGATACTAGCGAGGGGGATGAGCAGTTCTTC.

The chain joins TRBV4-3 to TRBJ1-5; D is possibly TRBD1 (6 bases). Germline lookup yields CDR1 LGHNA and CDR2 YSLEER. V was clipped by 0 bases and J by 5 bases, with 20 bases between them. This CDR3 spans 18 amino acids. The DNA of the CDR3 is TGCGCCAGCAGCCAAGATCCGCCGACCCAGGGGATCGATCAGCCCCAGCATTTT. It is translated as CASSQDPPTQGIDQPQHF.

The rearrangement links TRBV27 to TRBJ1-1; maybe TRBD1 (6 bases). Germline CDR1 is MNHEY and CDR2 is SMNVEV (reference sequence). V was clipped by 3 bases and J by 4 bases, with 12 bases between them. This CDR3 comprises 14 residues. The CDR3 loop is CASSLSGAGTEAFF. In nucleotides, the CDR3 is TGTGCCAGCAGTTTGTCAGGGGCTGGCACTGAAGCTTTCTTT.

The chain couples TRBV29-1 to TRBJ2-4; TRBD1 agrees at 7 bases. The CDR3 length is 15 residues. The junction had 5 bases not matched to a gene; V was cut back by 3 bases and J by 0 bases. CDR1 and CDR2 from the germline V gene are SQVTM and ANQGSEA. In nucleotides, the CDR3 is TGCAGCGTTGAGTTAGGGGGCATAGCCAAAAACATTCAGTACTTC. Translating it yields CSVELGGIAKNIQYF.

V gene TRBV7-8 combines with J gene TRBJ2-7, with a possible D match to TRBD2 (5 bases). Germline V gene sequence: CDR1 SGHVS, CDR2 FQNEAQ. Trimming removed 2 bases at V and 3 bases at J, with 8 bases between. CDR3 length: 13 amino acids. Here the CDR3 reads CASSLKRYYEQYF. As DNA, the CDR3 is TGTGCCAGCAGCTTAAAGCGGTACTACGAGCAGTACTTC.

This clone showed up just a few times. The V call is TRBV29-1, the J call TRBJ2-7, with 7 bases matching TRBD1. Looked up from germline, CDR1 is SQVTM and CDR2 is ANQGSEA. J was trimmed by 3 bases and V by 5 bases; bases with no gene match: 4. This CDR3 comprises 12 residues. Here the CDR3 DNA reads TGCAGCGTTAAATGGACAGGCTACGAGCAGTACTTC. This translates into CSVKWTGYEQYF.

This clone has a handful of counts. The chain links TRBV19 to TRBJ2-1, with TRBD1 matching over 8 bases. J gave up 9 bases and V 7 bases, and 5 bases lay outside the gene matches. The germline gives CDR1 LNHDA, CDR2 SQIVND (reference sequence). This CDR3 spans 12 amino acids. CDR3 DNA sequence: TGTGCCAGTAATCCAGGGGGCGGTGAGCAGTTCTTC. Translation: CASNPGGGEQFF. Full variable domain (missing parts from reference TRBV19 and TRBJ2-1): DGGITQSPKYLFRKEGQNVTLSCEQNLNHDAMYWYRQDPGQGLRLIYYSQIVNDFQKGDIAEGYSVSREKKESFPLTVTSAQKNPTAFYLCASNPGGGEQFFGPGTRLTVL.

This clone came up a few times. The CDR3 bases are TGTGCCTGGATGATTGGCTTCTCCTCCTACGAGCAGTACTTC. Translated, it gives CAWMIGFSSYEQYF. The V gene is TRBV30, the J gene TRBJ2-7; D remains ambiguous. The germline V and J ends were trimmed by 4 bases and 0 bases, with 13 bases remaining between them. The CDR3 runs to 14 residues. The germline V gene has CDR1 GTSNPN and CDR2 SVGIG (reference sequence).

The chain employs TRBV5-1 and TRBJ2-1; 11 nucleotides align to TRBD2. Per germline, CDR1 SGHRS and CDR2 YFSETQ. The CDR3 loop spans 16 amino acids. V trimming: 4 bases; J trimming: 7 bases; junction bases outside the gene matches: 10. CDR3 bases: TGCGCCAGCAGCAGGGCCCTAGCGGGAGGAAAAAATGAGCAGTTCTTC. Amino acid sequence: CASSRALAGGKNEQFF. The whole variable domain, filled in from reference TRBV5-1 and TRBJ2-1, reads KAGVTQTPRYLIKTRGQQVTLSCSPISGHRSVSWYQQTPGQGLQFLFEYFSETQRNKGNFPGRFSGRQFSNSRSEMNVSTLELGDSALYLCASSRALAGGKNEQFFGPGTRLTVL.

Within the sample, this clone is medium-sized. An end of the junction differs from the germline gene, which may be a read error. The chain employs TRBV5-1 and TRBJ1-4; D gene uncertain. From germline, CDR1 is SGHRS and CDR2 YFSETQ. The CDR3 length is 13 residues. The DNA of the CDR3 is TGCGCCAGCCGCTTAGCCCCAGGCGAAAAACTGTTTTTT. It codes for CASRLAPGEKLFF.

The CDR3 DNA follows: TGTGCCAGCAGCCTCGAAAAAGGACAGGGATACGAGCAGTACTTC. This gives the protein CASSLEKGQGYEQYF. The rearrangement uses TRBV7-3 and TRBJ2-7, with TRBD1 matching over 8 bases. This CDR3 is built from 15 residues. Germline loops: CDR1 SGHTA, CDR2 FQGTGA. The junction had 10 bases not matched to a gene; V was cut back by 5 bases and J by 4 bases. The full variable domain, its missing parts supplied by reference TRBV7-3 and TRBJ2-7, is GAGVSQTPSNKVTEKGKYVELRCDPISGHTALYWYRQSLGQGPEFLIYFQGTGAADDSGLPNDRFFAVRPEGSVSTLKIQRTERGDSAVYLCASSLEKGQGYEQYFGPGTRLTVT.

The count of this clone is one. The chain couples TRBV6-1 to TRBJ2-7; 10 positions match TRBD2. Germline V gene data show CDR1 as MNHNS and CDR2 as SASEGT. The CDR3 is made up of 12 amino acids. V shed 5 bases, J shed 6 bases, and the junction held 1 base outside the gene matches. The CDR3 DNA reads as TGTGCCAGCAGTTTAGCGGGAGGCGAGCAGTACTTC. This gives the protein CASSLAGGEQYF.

The chain is built from TRBV7-2 and TRBJ2-5, with 15 bases aligning to TRBD2. V trimming: 4 bases; J trimming: 5 bases; junction bases outside the gene matches: 2. There are 15 residues in the CDR3. CDR1 is SGHTA, CDR2 FQGNSA, per germline. CDR3 coding DNA: TGTGCCAGCAGCTCCGGGACTAGCGGGAGGGAGACCCAGTACTTC. Encoded protein: CASSSGTSGRETQYF.

This chain joins TRBV5-8 and TRBJ1-5; 11 nucleotides line up with TRBD1. Trimming cost V 4 bases and J 2 bases; bases outside gene matches: 8. CDR1 is SGHTS, CDR2 YDEGEE, per germline. The CDR3 length is 17 residues. The CDR3 sequence is CASSEGTGGLRNQPQHF. DNA for the CDR3: TGTGCCAGCAGCGAAGGGACAGGGGGGCTTCGCAATCAGCCCCAGCATTTT.

The chain couples TRBV7-2 to TRBJ1-5; 9 positions agree with TRBD1. CDR3 length: 14 residues. Trimming took 5 bases from V and 5 from J; bases not matched to a gene: 4. Germline CDR1 is SGHTA and CDR2 is FQGNSA. The CDR3 is CASSADRGYQPQHF. The CDR3 DNA sequence: TGTGCCAGCAGCGCGGACAGGGGCTATCAGCCCCAGCATTTT.